This entry lists 16 T cell receptor beta chains sequenced from one sample in a study of regulatory T cells in long-lasting Graves disease. The time point was: persistent/refractory GD, antithyroid drugs over 5 years with positive TRAb. Extracted RNA from PBMCs served as the source of the TCR library. For TCR beta, libraries came from iRepertoire HTBI primers and Arm-PCR of CDR3 regions. TCRdb passed the multiplex PCR reads through MiXCR, listing each CDR3 protein once. The repertoire holds 500,000 to 800,000 distinct CDR3 sequences, about 32% seen once, with under 50% in the top ten. Specimen: peripheral blood mononuclear cells (PBMCs), collected when the disease was refractory, from a patient treated with antithyroid drugs. The source of these receptors is a female donor with Graves disease.

As concerns this clonotype: A far larger clone is one base from this, pointing to a likely read error. The genes are TRBV5-1 and TRBJ1-2, with D perhaps matching TRBD1 (5 bases). Germline V gene data show CDR1 as SGHRS and CDR2 as YFSETQ. This CDR3 comprises 16 residues. DNA for the CDR3: TGTGCCAGCAGCTGGGGGACGGTTAGCCTCCCATATGGCTACACCTTC. It translates to CASSWGTVSLPYGYTF.

This clonotype was counted many times. V usage is TRBV27 and J usage is TRBJ2-2; D remains unclear. CDR1 and CDR2 from the germline V gene are MNHEY and SMNVEV (reference sequence). This CDR3 has 16 amino acids. Trimming stripped 1 base from V and 0 bases from J, with 9 bases between. CDR3 region: CASSLYGGSNTGELFF. The CDR3 region has the DNA TGTGCCAGCAGTTTATACGGCGGATCGAACACCGGGGAGCTGTTTTTT.

This clonotype was seen only a few times. V is TRBV29-1 and J is TRBJ2-7; TRBD2 aligns across 15 bases. The CDR3 length is 16 residues. Trimming removed 6 bases from V and 2 bases from J; junction bases left unmatched: 8. The V gene's germline CDR1 is SQVTM and CDR2 ANQGSEA. CDR3 sequence reads: CSVKGLAGGPAYEQYF. The CDR3 DNA sequence: TGCAGCGTAAAAGGACTAGCGGGAGGGCCCGCCTACGAGCAGTACTTC.

This clonotype has ten or more counts. The CDR3 here is CASSLSRGEQYF. CDR3 coding DNA: TGTGCCAGCAGTTTGAGCCGAGGAGAGCAGTACTTC. The gene calls are TRBV7-9 and TRBJ2-7; D uncertain. Deletions cut 6 bases from V and 7 bases from J, with 13 bases between. This CDR3 has 12 residues. Looked up from germline, CDR1 is SEHNR and CDR2 is FQNEAQ (reference sequence).

In this sample, this clonotype turned up a few times. The CDR3 bases are TGTGCCAGTAAAATGGGGTGGGACATCTACACCGGGGAGCTGTTTTTT. Its translation: CASKMGWDIYTGELFF. This chain connects TRBV19 to TRBJ2-2, with D possibly TRBD1 on 6 matching bases. The CDR3 runs 16 residues. Trimming took off 7 bases at V and 3 bases at J, with 18 bases between the two ends. Per the germline V gene, CDR1 is LNHDA and CDR2 is SQIVND (reference sequence).

This clonotype was seen many times. V usage is TRBV7-9 and J usage is TRBJ1-4, with D unresolved. The V end was cut by 6 bases, the J end by 8 bases, with 7 bases between. Germline lookup yields CDR1 SEHNR and CDR2 FQNEAQ (reference sequence). This CDR3 contains 11 residues. CDR3 nucleotide sequence: TGTGCCAGCAGTCCGAGGGAAAAACTGTTTTTT. Residues: CASSPREKLFF. The whole variable domain, filled in from reference TRBV7-9 and TRBJ1-4, reads DTGVSQNPRHKITKRGQNVTFRCDPISEHNRLYWYRQTLGQGPEFLTYFQNEAQLEKSRLLSDRFSAERPKGSFSTLEIQRTEQGDSAMYLCASSPREKLFFGSGTQLSVL.

This clonotype was seen just once. The V call is TRBV5-4, the J call TRBJ2-1, with TRBD1 identical over 7 bases. This CDR3 spans 15 amino acids. Germline CDR1 SGHNT, CDR2 YYREEE (reference sequence). The V segment lost 5 bases and the J segment 8 bases; nucleotides outside the gene matches: 13. The CDR3 DNA reads TGTGCCAGCAGTTTGATCGGAACCCAGGGGGATGAGCAGTTCTTC. This codes for CASSLIGTQGDEQFF.

This clonotype was recorded a few times. The chain joins TRBV15 to TRBJ2-7, with TRBD1 matching 9 bases. The CDR3 is 16 residues long. J was trimmed by 5 bases and V by 3 bases; bases with no gene match: 11. From germline, CDR1 is LNHNV and CDR2 YYDKDF (reference sequence). For the CDR3, the DNA is TGTGCCACCAGCAGGGACCCACCGGGACAGGGAAACGAGCAGTACTTC. Its protein product is CATSRDPPGQGNEQYF.

The V gene is TRBV6-2 or TRBV6-3, the J gene TRBJ1-1; the D gene is possibly TRBD1 (5 bases). This CDR3 has 13 residues. Trimming shortened V by 7 bases and J by 5 bases, and 14 bases separated the two germline ends. Germline V gene data show CDR1 as MNHEY and CDR2 as SVGEGT. CDR3 sequence: CASTSGGMTEAFF. CDR3 coding DNA: TGTGCCAGCACCAGCGGGGGGATGACTGAAGCTTTCTTT.

This clonotype was detected many times. This rearrangement joins TRBV11-2 to TRBJ2-5, with 7 nucleotides matching TRBD1. The V gene's germline CDR1 is SGHAT and CDR2 FQNNGV. Trimming took 3 bases from V and 5 from J; bases not matched to a gene: 9. This CDR3 has 15 amino acids. Here the CDR3 reads CASSFRQGVQETQYF. The CDR3 DNA is TGTGCCAGCAGCTTTCGACAGGGTGTGCAGGAGACCCAGTACTTC.

This clonotype was found a few times. The chain carries TRBV28 and TRBJ2-1; possible D gene TRBD2, 6 bases. Between the trimmed V and J ends, which lost 6 bases and 9 bases, there was a span of 24 bases. Germline V lookup: CDR1 MDHEN, CDR2 SYDVKM. The length of the CDR3 is 16 residues. The CDR3 DNA sequence: TGTGCCAGCAGCACAAATATAAAAACTAGCTGGGGTGAGCAGTTCTTC. It translates to CASSTNIKTSWGEQFF.

V gene TRBV18 combines with J gene TRBJ2-7; 8 bases fit TRBD1. Germline V gene data show CDR1 as KGHSH and CDR2 as LQKENI. The CDR3 spans 16 residues. Germline trimming cut 3 bases from V and 0 bases from J; bases unmatched to any gene: 7. For the CDR3, the DNA is TGTGCCAGCTCACCCCGGGACAGGATTAACTCCTACGAGCAGTACTTC. Translation gives CASSPRDRINSYEQYF. Full variable domain (rest looked up from reference TRBV18 and TRBJ2-7): NAGVMQNPRHLVRRRGQEARLRCSPMKGHSHVYWYRQLPEEGLKFMVYLQKENIIDESGMPKERFSAEFPKEGPSILRIQQVVRGDSAAYFCASSPRDRINSYEQYFGPGTRLTVT.

This clonotype was counted between two and nine times. The chain couples TRBV6-1 to TRBJ2-7, with 9 bases that match TRBD2. CDR1 is MNHNS and CDR2 is SASEGT in the germline V gene. This CDR3 region has 14 residues. V was clipped by 5 bases and J by 1 base; unmatched bases: 3. CDR3 DNA: TGTGCCAGCAGTCTAGCGGGGAAGTCCTACGAGCAGTACTTC. It is translated as CASSLAGKSYEQYF.

This clonotype showed up just once. V and J are TRBV7-6 and TRBJ2-7; tentatively, D is TRBD1 or TRBD2 (7 bases each). The V end was cut by 1 base, the J end by 5 bases, with 18 bases between. CDR1 and CDR2 (germline): SGHVS, FNYEAQ. This CDR3 spans 16 amino acids. The DNA for the CDR3 is TGTGCCAGCAGCTTAGGGACGGGGGAGGGGGCGGACGAGCAGTACTTC. Amino acid sequence: CASSLGTGEGADEQYF.

In its sample, this clonotype was seen a few times. The gene calls are TRBV5-5 and TRBJ1-5, with D possibly TRBD1 on 6 matching bases. Between the trimmed V and J ends, which lost 4 bases and 7 bases, there was a span of 18 bases. CDR3 length equals 15 residues. In germline, CDR1 is SGHKS, CDR2 YYEKEE (reference sequence). The CDR3 protein is CASSPEQGLGQPQHF. CDR3 DNA sequence: TGTGCCAGCAGCCCCGAACAGGGCCTAGGGCAGCCCCAGCATTTT.

This clonotype turned up a few times. The chain joins TRBV20-1 to TRBJ2-5; TRBD2 agrees at 8 bases. CDR1 is DFQATT, CDR2 SNEGSKA, per germline (reference sequence). Trimming cost V 6 bases and J 5 bases; bases outside gene matches: 8. CDR3 length: 13 residues. The CDR3 DNA follows: TGCAGTGCGGCCGGGACTAGGGGGGAGACCCAGTACTTC. It is translated as CSAAGTRGETQYF.